A selection of T cell receptor beta chains follows, all from one sample in a study of CD8+CD57+ T cells in acquired aplastic anemia. TCRdb re-called the reads with MiXCR, one entry per CDR3 protein. The table shows 400,000 to 500,000 distinct CDR3 sequences, with around 72% occurring only once. The specimen was sorted CD4+, CD8+, or CD8+CD57+ T cells (not recorded which) from PBMCs. The receptors come from a human donor in good health, serving as a control. Both conserved end residues are part of each CDR3. The D gene is left open where the match is weak. Clone size is given for some rows only: seen once, a few or many times, or a class if the clone is expanded.

clone_size: NA
j_call: TRBJ2-3
v_call: TRBV7-3
d_call: NA
cdr3_nt: TGTGCCAGCAGCTTATCTGGAAACACAGATACGCAGTATTTT
cdr3_aa: CASSLSGNTDTQYF

clone_size: few
j_call: TRBJ2-7
v_call: TRBV7-3
d_call: NA
cdr3_nt: TGTGCCAGCAGCGCGGTACAGGGCGCCGAGCAGTACTTC
cdr3_aa: CASSAVQGAEQYF

clone_size: NA
j_call: TRBJ2-1
v_call: TRBV29-1
d_call: NA
cdr3_nt: TGCAGCATTAGCGTGGTACAGGGATACTATGAGCAGTTCTTC
cdr3_aa: CSISVVQGYYEQFF

clone_size: NA
j_call: TRBJ2-7
v_call: TRBV10-3
d_call: NA
cdr3_nt: TGTGCCACTACCGACAGGGCGGGGCCCTGCGAGCAGTACTTC
cdr3_aa: CATTDRAGPCEQYF

clone_size: NA
j_call: TRBJ1-2
v_call: TRBV25-1
d_call: NA
cdr3_nt: TGTGCCAGCAGTGGGGGGGGGGCGCGTAGCTACACCTTC
cdr3_aa: CASSGGGARSYTF

clone_size: NA
j_call: TRBJ2-7
v_call: TRBV12-3/TRBV12-4
d_call: NA
cdr3_nt: TGTGCCAGCAGTTTTGACGGATCCTACGAGCAGTACTTC
cdr3_aa: CASSFDGSYEQYF

clone_size: NA
j_call: TRBJ2-6
v_call: TRBV15
d_call: NA
cdr3_nt: TGTGCCACCAGCAGAGATATGAGGGCGGGGGCCAACGTCCTGACTTTC
cdr3_aa: CATSRDMRAGANVLTF

clone_size: NA
j_call: TRBJ1-1
v_call: TRBV5-1
d_call: NA
cdr3_nt: TGCGCCAGCAGCTTCCCAGGGACCAGCGGAGCTTTCTTT
cdr3_aa: CASSFPGTSGAFF

clone_size: NA
j_call: TRBJ1-3
v_call: TRBV9
d_call: NA
cdr3_nt: TGTGCCAGCAGCCGCCAAGGGAGAGCCTCTGGAAACACCATATATTTT
cdr3_aa: CASSRQGRASGNTIYF

clone_size: NA
j_call: TRBJ1-1
v_call: TRBV3-1
d_call: TRBD1
cdr3_nt: TGTGCTTCACAGGGGGCGGGTGAAGCTCTCTTT
cdr3_aa: CASQGAGEALF

clone_size: once
j_call: TRBJ2-1
v_call: TRBV5-8
d_call: NA
cdr3_nt: TGTGCCAGCAGCATGGAGGGGGGCAGAAATGAGCAGTTCTTC
cdr3_aa: CASSMEGGRNEQFF

clone_size: once
j_call: TRBJ1-1
v_call: TRBV6-2/TRBV6-3
d_call: NA
cdr3_nt: TGTGCCAGCAGAACCCCCCGGGGACCCGGGGACACTGAAGCTTTCTTT
cdr3_aa: CASRTPRGPGDTEAFF

clone_size: few
j_call: TRBJ1-2
v_call: TRBV27
d_call: NA
cdr3_nt: TGTGCCAGCAGTCCGTCCGGGGGGGTCTACACGGGCTACACCTTC
cdr3_aa: CASSPSGGVYTGYTF

clone_size: NA
j_call: TRBJ2-3
v_call: TRBV7-2
d_call: NA
cdr3_nt: TGTGCCAGCAGCTTCCCGACTAGTGACAATGAGCAGTTTACGCAGTATTTT
cdr3_aa: CASSFPTSDNEQFTQYF

clone_size: NA
j_call: TRBJ1-1
v_call: TRBV5-1
d_call: TRBD1
cdr3_nt: TGCGCCAGTAGTCTCCGACAGGGCCCTCTCTCGAACACTGAAGCTTTCTTT
cdr3_aa: CASSLRQGPLSNTEAFF

clone_size: NA
j_call: TRBJ1-4
v_call: TRBV9
d_call: NA
cdr3_nt: TGCGCCAGCAGCTTCGGACAAAATAATGAAAAACTGTTTTTT
cdr3_aa: CASSFGQNNEKLFF